This T cell receptor beta chain derives from a study of Ad26.COV2.S vaccination and SARS-CoV-2 variants. Study-wide background: The vaccine Ad26.COV2.S was put into the muscle once, or twice with 56 days between.

CDR3 length: 14 residues. Germline CDR1 is SGHDT and CDR2 is YYEEEE. With V trimmed by 4 bases and J by 7 bases, 8 bases remained unmatched. In regard to this clone: Antigen unknown.

Profiled with immunoSEQ multiplex PCR; TCRdb holds only in-frame clones, not every one. Of hundreds of thousands of clones listed, 90% are singletons. Overall study results and limits: Greater spike-specific TCR breadth was seen in vaccine recipients than in placebo recipients.

Noted treatment: about 20 received Ad26.COV2.S at low or high dose, single or two shots; several received placebo; per-sample allocation not given. Sampling occurred on day 63 after the first vaccine or placebo injection. This chain uses TRBV5-6 with TRBJ1-5; 7 bases fit TRBD1. The source material was peripheral blood, sampled in a trial of Ad26.COV2.S vaccine versus placebo. This receptor was obtained from a person between 18 and 60 years old who received the Ad26.COV2.S COVID-19 vaccine or a placebo. CDR3 amino acids: CASSVQGSGQPQHF. The CDR3 DNA reads TGTGCCAGCAGCGTACAGGGGAGCGGCCAGCCCCAGCATTTT.